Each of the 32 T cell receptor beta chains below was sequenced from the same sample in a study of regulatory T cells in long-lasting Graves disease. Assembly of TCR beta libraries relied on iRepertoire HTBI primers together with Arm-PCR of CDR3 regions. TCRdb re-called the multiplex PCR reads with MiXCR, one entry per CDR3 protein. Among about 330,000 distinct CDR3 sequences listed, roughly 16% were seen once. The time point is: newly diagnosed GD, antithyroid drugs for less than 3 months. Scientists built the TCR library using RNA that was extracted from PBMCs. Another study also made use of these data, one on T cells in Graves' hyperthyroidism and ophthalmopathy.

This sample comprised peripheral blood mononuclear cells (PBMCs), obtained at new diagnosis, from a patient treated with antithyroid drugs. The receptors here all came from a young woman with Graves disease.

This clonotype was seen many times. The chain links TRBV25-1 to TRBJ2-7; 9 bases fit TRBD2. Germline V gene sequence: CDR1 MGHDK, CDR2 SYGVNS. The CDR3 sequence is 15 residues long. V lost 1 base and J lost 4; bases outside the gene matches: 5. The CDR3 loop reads CASSELGGLAYEQYF. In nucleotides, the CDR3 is TGTGCCAGCAGTGAATTAGGGGGACTAGCTTACGAGCAGTACTTC.

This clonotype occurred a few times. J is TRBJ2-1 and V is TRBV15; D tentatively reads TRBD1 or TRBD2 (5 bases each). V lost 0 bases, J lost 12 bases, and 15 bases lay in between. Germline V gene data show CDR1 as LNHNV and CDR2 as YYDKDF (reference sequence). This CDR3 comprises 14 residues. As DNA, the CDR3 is TGTGCCACCAGCAGAGATCGGGGAAGGGGTGTGCAGTTCTTC. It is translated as CATSRDRGRGVQFF.

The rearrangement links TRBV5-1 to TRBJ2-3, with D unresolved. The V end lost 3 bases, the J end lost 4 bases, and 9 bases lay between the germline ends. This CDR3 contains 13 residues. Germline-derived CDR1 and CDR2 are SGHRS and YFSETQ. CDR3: CASSSKSADTQYF. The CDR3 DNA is TGCGCCAGCAGCTCCAAATCGGCAGATACGCAGTATTTT.

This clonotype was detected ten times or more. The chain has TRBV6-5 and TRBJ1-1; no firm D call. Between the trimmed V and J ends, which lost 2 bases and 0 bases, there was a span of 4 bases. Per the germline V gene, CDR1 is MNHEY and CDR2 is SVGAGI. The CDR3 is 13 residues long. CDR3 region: CASSYRVNTEAFF. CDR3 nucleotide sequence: TGTGCCAGCAGTTACAGGGTGAACACTGAAGCTTTCTTT.

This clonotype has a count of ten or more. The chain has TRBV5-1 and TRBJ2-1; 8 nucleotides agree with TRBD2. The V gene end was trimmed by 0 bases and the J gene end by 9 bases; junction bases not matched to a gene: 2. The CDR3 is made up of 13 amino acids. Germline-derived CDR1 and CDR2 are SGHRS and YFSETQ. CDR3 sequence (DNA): TGCGCCAGCAGCTTGGCCGCGGGGGGTGAGCAGTTCTTC. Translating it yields CASSLAAGGEQFF.

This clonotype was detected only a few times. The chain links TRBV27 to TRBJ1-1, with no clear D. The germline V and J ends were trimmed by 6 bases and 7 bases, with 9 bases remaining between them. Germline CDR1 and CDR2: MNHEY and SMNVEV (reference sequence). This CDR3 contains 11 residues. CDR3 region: CASSSLDEAFF. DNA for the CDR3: TGTGCCAGCAGCTCCCTTGATGAAGCTTTCTTT.

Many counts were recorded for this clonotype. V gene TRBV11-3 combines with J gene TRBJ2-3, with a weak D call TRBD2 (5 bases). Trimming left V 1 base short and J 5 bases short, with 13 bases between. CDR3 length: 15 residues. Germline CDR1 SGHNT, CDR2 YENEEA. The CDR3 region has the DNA TGTGCCAGCAGCTTAGCCGCGGGTCTCGGAGATACGCAGTATTTT. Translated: CASSLAAGLGDTQYF.

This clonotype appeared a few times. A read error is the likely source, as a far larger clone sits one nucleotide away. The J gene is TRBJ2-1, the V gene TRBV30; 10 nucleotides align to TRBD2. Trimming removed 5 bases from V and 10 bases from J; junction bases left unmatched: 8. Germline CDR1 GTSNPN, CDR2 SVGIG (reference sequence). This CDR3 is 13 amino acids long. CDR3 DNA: TGTGCCTGGTCGACTAGCGGGTTCTACGAGCAGTTCTTC. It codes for CAWSTSGFYEQFF.

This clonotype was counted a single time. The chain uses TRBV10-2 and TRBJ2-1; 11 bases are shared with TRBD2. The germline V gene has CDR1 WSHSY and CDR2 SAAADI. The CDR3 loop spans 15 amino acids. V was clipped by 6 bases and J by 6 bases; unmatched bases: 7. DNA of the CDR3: TGCGCCAGCAGATTAGCGGGAGGGGGGCCCAATGAGCAGTTCTTC. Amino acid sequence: CASRLAGGGPNEQFF.

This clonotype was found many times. DNA for the CDR3: TGCGCCAGCAGCTTTGGACTAGCGGGGGGGCTCGGGAACATTCAGTACTTC. It is translated as CASSFGLAGGLGNIQYF. V and J are TRBV5-1 and TRBJ2-4; 15 bases match TRBD2. CDR1 is SGHRS and CDR2 is YFSETQ in the germline V gene. CDR3 size: 17 residues. The V gene end was trimmed by 2 bases and the J gene end by 7 bases; junction bases not matched to a gene: 7.

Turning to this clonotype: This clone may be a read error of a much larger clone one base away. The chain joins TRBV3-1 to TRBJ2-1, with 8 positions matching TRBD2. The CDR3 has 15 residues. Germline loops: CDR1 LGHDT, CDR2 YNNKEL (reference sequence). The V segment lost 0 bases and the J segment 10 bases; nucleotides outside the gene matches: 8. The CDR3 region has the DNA TGTGCCAGCAGCCAAGAAGCGGGAGACTCCTACGAGCAGTTCTTC. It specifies CASSQEAGDSYEQFF.

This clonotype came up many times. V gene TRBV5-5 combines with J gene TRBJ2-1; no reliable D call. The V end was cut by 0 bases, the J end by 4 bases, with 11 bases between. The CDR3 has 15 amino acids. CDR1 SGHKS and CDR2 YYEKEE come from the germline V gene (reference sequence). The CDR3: CASSLGANYYNEQFF. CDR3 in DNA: TGTGCCAGCAGCTTGGGTGCGAACTATTACAATGAGCAGTTCTTC.

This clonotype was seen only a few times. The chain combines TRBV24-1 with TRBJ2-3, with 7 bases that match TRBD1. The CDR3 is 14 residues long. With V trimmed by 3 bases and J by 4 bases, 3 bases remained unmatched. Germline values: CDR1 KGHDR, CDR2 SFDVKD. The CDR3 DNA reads TGTGCCACCAGTGATGACAGGGCCGCAGATACGCAGTATTTT. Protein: CATSDDRAADTQYF.

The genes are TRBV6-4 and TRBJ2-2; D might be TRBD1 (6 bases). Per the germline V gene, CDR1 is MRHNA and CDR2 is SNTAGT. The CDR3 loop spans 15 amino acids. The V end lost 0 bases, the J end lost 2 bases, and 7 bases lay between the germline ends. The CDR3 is CASSDSGQNTGELFF. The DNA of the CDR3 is TGTGCCAGCAGTGACTCGGGACAAAACACCGGGGAGCTGTTTTTT.

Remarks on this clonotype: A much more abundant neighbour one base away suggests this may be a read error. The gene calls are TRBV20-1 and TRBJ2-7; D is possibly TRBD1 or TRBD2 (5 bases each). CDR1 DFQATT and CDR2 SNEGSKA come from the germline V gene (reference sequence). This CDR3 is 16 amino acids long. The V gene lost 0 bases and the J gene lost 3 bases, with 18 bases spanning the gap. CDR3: CSARESLKTADYEQYF. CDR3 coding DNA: TGCAGTGCTAGAGAGAGCCTCAAGACAGCGGACTACGAGCAGTACTTC.

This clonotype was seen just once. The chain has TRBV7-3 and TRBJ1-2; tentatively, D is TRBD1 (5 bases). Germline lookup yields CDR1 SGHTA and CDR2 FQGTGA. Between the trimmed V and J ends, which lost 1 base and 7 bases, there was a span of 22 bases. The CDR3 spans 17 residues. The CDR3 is CASSLKAGRGPGPGYTF. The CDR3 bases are TGTGCCAGCAGCTTAAAGGCTGGGCGGGGCCCGGGGCCTGGCTACACCTTC.

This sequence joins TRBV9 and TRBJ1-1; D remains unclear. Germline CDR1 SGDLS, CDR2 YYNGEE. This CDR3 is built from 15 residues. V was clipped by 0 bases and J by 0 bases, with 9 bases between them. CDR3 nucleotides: TGTGCCAGCAGCGTAGCTACGAGAATGAACACTGAAGCTTTCTTT. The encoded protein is CASSVATRMNTEAFF.

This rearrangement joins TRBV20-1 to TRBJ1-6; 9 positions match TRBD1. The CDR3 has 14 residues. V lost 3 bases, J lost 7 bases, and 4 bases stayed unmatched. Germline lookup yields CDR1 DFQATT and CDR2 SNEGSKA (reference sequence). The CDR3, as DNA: TGCAGTGCTAGGGACAGGGGTTCGAATTCACCCCTCCACTTT. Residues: CSARDRGSNSPLHF.

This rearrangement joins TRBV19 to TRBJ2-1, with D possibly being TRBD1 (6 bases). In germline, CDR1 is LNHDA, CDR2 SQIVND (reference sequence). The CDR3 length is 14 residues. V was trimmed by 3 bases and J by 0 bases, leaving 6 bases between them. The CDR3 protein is CASSMDSSYNEQFF. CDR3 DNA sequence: TGTGCCAGTAGTATGGACAGCTCCTACAATGAGCAGTTCTTC.

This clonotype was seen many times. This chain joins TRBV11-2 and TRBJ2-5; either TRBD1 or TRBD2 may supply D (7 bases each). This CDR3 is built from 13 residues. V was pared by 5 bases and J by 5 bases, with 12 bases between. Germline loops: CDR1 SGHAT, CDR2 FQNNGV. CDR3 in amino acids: CASSNQGGETQYF. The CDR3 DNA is TGTGCCAGCAGCAACCAGGGGGGGGAGACCCAGTACTTC.

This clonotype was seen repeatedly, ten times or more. CDR3 nucleotides: TGTGCCAGCAGAGACTACAGGGGGCTCCTAAATTCACCCCTCCACTTT. Protein sequence: CASRDYRGLLNSPLHF. The genes are TRBV6-1 and TRBJ1-6, with 9 nucleotides matching TRBD1. The germline V gene has CDR1 MNHNS and CDR2 SASEGT. The length of the CDR3 is 16 residues. Losses at the gene ends were 6 bases for V and 7 bases for J; bases not matched to a gene: 10.

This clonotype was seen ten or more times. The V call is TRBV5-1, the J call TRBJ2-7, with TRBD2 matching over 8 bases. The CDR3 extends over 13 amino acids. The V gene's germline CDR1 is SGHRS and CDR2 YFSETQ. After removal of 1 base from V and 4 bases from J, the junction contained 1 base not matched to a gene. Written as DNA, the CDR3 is TGCGCCAGCAGCTTGCGGGAGGGGTACGAGCAGTACTTC. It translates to CASSLREGYEQYF.

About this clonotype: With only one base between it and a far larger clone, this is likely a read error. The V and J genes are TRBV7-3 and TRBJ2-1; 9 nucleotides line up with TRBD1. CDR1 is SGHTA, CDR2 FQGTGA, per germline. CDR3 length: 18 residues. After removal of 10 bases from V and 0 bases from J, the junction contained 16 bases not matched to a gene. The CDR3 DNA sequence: TGTGCCACCTATACCGGGACAGGGTCTTCGAGCTCCTACAATGAGCAGTTCTTC. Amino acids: CATYTGTGSSSSYNEQFF.

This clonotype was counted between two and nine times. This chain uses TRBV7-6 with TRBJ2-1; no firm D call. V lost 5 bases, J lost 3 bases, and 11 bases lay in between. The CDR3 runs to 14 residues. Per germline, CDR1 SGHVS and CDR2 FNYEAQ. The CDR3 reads CASSEAGVYNEQFF. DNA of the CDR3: TGTGCCAGCAGCGAAGCTGGGGTCTACAATGAGCAGTTCTTC.

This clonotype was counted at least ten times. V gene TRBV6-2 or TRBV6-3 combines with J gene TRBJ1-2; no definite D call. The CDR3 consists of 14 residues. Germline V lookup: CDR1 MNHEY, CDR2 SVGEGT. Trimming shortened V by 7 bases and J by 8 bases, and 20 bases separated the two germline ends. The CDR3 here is CASNNPEDLEGYTF. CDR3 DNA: TGTGCCAGCAACAACCCCGAGGACCTTGAGGGCTACACCTTC.

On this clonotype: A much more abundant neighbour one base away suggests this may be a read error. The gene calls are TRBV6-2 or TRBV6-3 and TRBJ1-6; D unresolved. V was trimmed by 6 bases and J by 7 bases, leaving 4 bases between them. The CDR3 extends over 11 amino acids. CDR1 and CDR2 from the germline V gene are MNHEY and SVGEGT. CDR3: CASRQNSPLHF. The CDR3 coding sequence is TGTGCCAGCAGGCAAAATTCACCCCTCCACTTT.

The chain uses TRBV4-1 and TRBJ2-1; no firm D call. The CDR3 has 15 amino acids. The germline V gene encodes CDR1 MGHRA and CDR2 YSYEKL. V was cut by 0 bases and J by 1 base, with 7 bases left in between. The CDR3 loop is CASSQEYTSYNEQFF. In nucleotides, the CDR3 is TGCGCCAGCAGCCAAGAGTATACTTCCTACAATGAGCAGTTCTTC.

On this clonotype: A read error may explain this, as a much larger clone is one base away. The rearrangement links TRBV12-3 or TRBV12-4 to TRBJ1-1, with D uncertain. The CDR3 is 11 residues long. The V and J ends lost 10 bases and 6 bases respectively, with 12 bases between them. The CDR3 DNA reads TGTGCCAACATTGATTACCCTGAAGCTTTCTTT. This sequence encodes CANIDYPEAFF.

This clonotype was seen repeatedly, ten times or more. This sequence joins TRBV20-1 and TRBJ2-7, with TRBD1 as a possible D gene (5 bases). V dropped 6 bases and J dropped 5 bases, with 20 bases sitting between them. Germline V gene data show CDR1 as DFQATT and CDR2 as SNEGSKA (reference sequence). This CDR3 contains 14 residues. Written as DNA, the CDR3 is TGCAGTGCCCTCCGACCGATACAGGTCCACGAGCAGTACTTC. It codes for CSALRPIQVHEQYF.

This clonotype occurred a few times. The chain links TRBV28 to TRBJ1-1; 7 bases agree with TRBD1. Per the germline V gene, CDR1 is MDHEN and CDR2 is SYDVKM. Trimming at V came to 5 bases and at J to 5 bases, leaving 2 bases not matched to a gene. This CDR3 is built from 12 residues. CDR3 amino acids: CASSTGETEAFF. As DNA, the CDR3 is TGTGCCAGCAGTACAGGGGAAACTGAAGCTTTCTTT.

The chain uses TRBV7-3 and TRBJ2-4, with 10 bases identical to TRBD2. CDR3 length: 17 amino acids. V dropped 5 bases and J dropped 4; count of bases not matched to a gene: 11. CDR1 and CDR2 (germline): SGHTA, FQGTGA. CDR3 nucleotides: TGTGCCAGCAGCCTATCCGGGACTAGCGAATTAAAAAACATTCAGTACTTC. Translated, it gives CASSLSGTSELKNIQYF.

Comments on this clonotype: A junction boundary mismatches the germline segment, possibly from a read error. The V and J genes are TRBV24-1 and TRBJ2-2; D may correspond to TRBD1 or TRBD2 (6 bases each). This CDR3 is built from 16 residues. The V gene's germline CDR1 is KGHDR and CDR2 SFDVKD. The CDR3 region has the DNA TGTGTCACCAGTGATTTGACCAGGGGAGGCACCGGGGAGCTGTTTTTT. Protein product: CVTSDLTRGGTGELFF.